These 23 T cell receptor beta chains were sequenced from one sample in a study of T cells in Graves' hyperthyroidism and ophthalmopathy. RNA transcripts served as the template for amplifying TCR beta CDR3 regions. HTBI primers were the set used in a first-round RT-PCR of the TCR CDR3. TCRdb reanalysed the multiplex PCR reads using MiXCR and keeps one entry per CDR3 protein. Among about 350,000 distinct CDR3 sequences listed, 15% to 20% were seen once. Material for sequencing was blood. These receptors all stem from a woman aged 18-30 years with Graves' hyperthyroidism.

This clonotype has ten or more counts. The chain couples TRBV5-1 to TRBJ1-1; D is unclear. V lost 5 bases and J 11 bases, leaving 13 bases between the germline ends. The V gene's germline CDR1 is SGHRS and CDR2 YFSETQ. The CDR3 covers 11 residues. CDR3 nucleotides: TGCGCCAGCAGAAGGTTCGAGACGGCTTTCTTT. Translated, it gives CASRRFETAFF.

The chain couples TRBV11-2 to TRBJ2-7, with 7 nucleotides matching TRBD2. Germline V gene data show CDR1 as SGHAT and CDR2 as FQNNGV. This CDR3 spans 14 amino acids. V was pared by 4 bases and J by 10 bases, with 13 bases of the junction left unmatched. The DNA of the CDR3 is TGTGCCAGCAGCTCGTGGATGGGGGAGGGCGATCAGTACTTC. This translates into CASSSWMGEGDQYF.

As for this clonotype: This may be a read error, as it is one base from a much larger clone. The gene calls are TRBV12-3 or TRBV12-4 and TRBJ1-1; D is perhaps TRBD1 (6 bases). This CDR3 spans 14 amino acids. Here the CDR3 DNA reads TGTGCCCGCAGTCCAGGGACATTACTCACTGAAGCTTTCTTT. Translation gives CARSPGTLLTEAFF.

Many counts were recorded for this clonotype. The rearrangement links TRBV10-3 to TRBJ1-5; D is possibly TRBD1 (5 bases). Germline CDR1 is ENHRY and CDR2 is SYGVKD. The CDR3 consists of 14 residues. The V end lost 6 bases, the J end lost 1 base, and 10 bases lay between the germline ends. CDR3 protein: CAISPKGSNQPQHF. CDR3 bases: TGTGCCATCAGCCCCAAGGGGAGCAATCAGCCCCAGCATTTT.

There are many counts of this clonotype. J is TRBJ1-5 and V is TRBV12-3 or TRBV12-4, with D perhaps TRBD1 (5 bases). Trimming stripped 6 bases from V and 0 bases from J, with 15 bases between. The CDR3 has 16 amino acids. CDR3 in amino acids: CASSPAAGTSNQPQHF. The CDR3 DNA reads TGTGCCAGCAGCCCCGCGGCAGGGACTAGCAATCAGCCCCAGCATTTT.

V and J are TRBV6-1 and TRBJ1-2; maybe TRBD1 (5 bases). CDR1 MNHNS and CDR2 SASEGT come from the germline V gene. The CDR3 extends over 15 amino acids. V was shortened by 7 bases and J by 2 bases, with 17 bases between the two germline ends. The CDR3 sequence: CASIPLGDSNYGYTF. The CDR3 DNA is TGTGCCAGCATCCCCCTTGGTGACAGCAACTATGGCTACACCTTC.

This clonotype occurred once. The chain uses TRBV12-3 or TRBV12-4 and TRBJ1-1; D is unclear. The ends were cut back, 6 bases at V and 4 bases at J, with 12 bases in the middle. This CDR3 contains 13 residues. The CDR3 DNA sequence: TGTGCCAGCAGAGATTCATTAGGCACTGAAGCTTTCTTT. Amino acid sequence: CASRDSLGTEAFF.

This chain links TRBV30 with TRBJ2-2; possibly TRBD2 for D (5 bases). The ends were cut back, 0 bases at V and 11 bases at J, with 10 bases in the middle. The CDR3 runs 12 residues. Germline V CDR1 and CDR2: GTSNPN, SVGIG (reference sequence). The CDR3 sequence is CAWSVRGFELFF. The CDR3 DNA reads as TGTGCCTGGAGTGTACGGGGTTTCGAGCTGTTTTTT.

The chain uses TRBV11-2 and TRBJ1-3; perhaps TRBD1 as D (5 bases). This CDR3 region has 13 residues. V was pared by 6 bases and J by 5 bases, with 11 bases between. Per germline, CDR1 SGHAT and CDR2 FQNNGV. The CDR3 bases are TGTGCCAGCAGGAGTGGGGGTAGAAACACCATATATTTT. Its translation: CASRSGGRNTIYF.

The table lists this clonotype with many counts. The chain links TRBV20-1 to TRBJ1-1; the match to TRBD1 covers 9 bases. Germline assignment: CDR1 DFQATT and CDR2 SNEGSKA (reference sequence). CDR3 length equals 14 residues. V was pared by 2 bases and J by 6 bases, with 7 bases of the junction left unmatched. CDR3 sequence reads: CSARMTGGRAEAFF. CDR3 in DNA: TGCAGTGCTAGAATGACAGGGGGGCGGGCTGAAGCTTTCTTT.

This clonotype was seen at least ten times. The chain uses TRBV7-8 and TRBJ1-5; 7 bases match TRBD1. This CDR3 has 16 amino acids. V lost 5 bases and J lost 7; bases outside the gene matches: 14. Germline V gene lookup returns CDR1 SGHVS and CDR2 FQNEAQ. The CDR3 sequence is CASSIRDREQSQPQHF. CDR3 coding DNA: TGTGCCAGCAGCATACGGGACAGAGAACAATCACAGCCCCAGCATTTT. Full variable domain (remainder filled in from reference TRBV7-8 and TRBJ1-5): GAGVSQSPRYKVAKRGQDVALRCDPISGHVSLFWYQQALGQGPEFLTYFQNEAQLDKSGLPSDRFFAERPEGSVSTLKIQRTQQEDSAVYLCASSIRDREQSQPQHFGDGTRLSIL.

This clonotype was picked up many times. The chain employs TRBV20-1 and TRBJ1-1, with D maybe TRBD1 (5 bases). The CDR3 runs 16 residues. Trimming removed 3 bases from V and 0 bases from J, with 17 bases in between. Germline CDR1 is DFQATT and CDR2 is SNEGSKA (reference sequence). CDR3 nucleotide sequence: TGCAGTGCTAGGAATGGCGGGGCAGGGATGAACACTGAAGCTTTCTTT. Encoded protein: CSARNGGAGMNTEAFF.

There are many counts of this clonotype. This chain links TRBV11-2 with TRBJ2-7; D uncertain. Germline V gene lookup returns CDR1 SGHAT and CDR2 FQNNGV. Trimming pared 5 bases from V and 5 bases from J, leaving 13 bases between. This CDR3 is 13 amino acids long. CDR3 residues: CASSQTIVNEQYF. The CDR3 DNA reads TGTGCCAGCAGCCAGACAATTGTCAACGAGCAGTACTTC. The variable domain in full, completed from reference TRBV11-2 and TRBJ2-7, reads EAGVAQSPRYKIIEKRQSVAFWCNPISGHATLYWYQQILGQGPKLLIQFQNNGVVDDSQLPKDRFSAERLKGVDSTLKIQPAKLEDSAVYLCASSQTIVNEQYFGPGTRLTVT.

This clonotype was detected many times. The rearrangement links TRBV19 to TRBJ1-5, with TRBD1 matching 9 bases. J lost 9 bases, V lost 3 bases, and 9 bases had no gene match. Germline-derived CDR1 and CDR2 are LNHDA and SQIVND (reference sequence). The CDR3 has 15 amino acids. The CDR3 loop is CASSIGTGWHRPQHF. The CDR3 nucleotides are TGTGCCAGTAGTATTGGGACAGGGTGGCATAGGCCCCAGCATTTT.

This clonotype was detected ten times or more. This chain uses TRBV5-1 with TRBJ2-7; TRBD2 matches at 7 bases. Germline CDR1 and CDR2: SGHRS and YFSETQ. Trimming cost V 3 bases and J 3 bases; bases outside gene matches: 9. The CDR3 covers 15 residues. CDR3 loop: CASSSGRMGVYEQYF. Written as DNA, the CDR3 is TGCGCCAGCAGCTCCGGGAGGATGGGGGTCTACGAGCAGTACTTC.

This sequence joins TRBV7-9 and TRBJ2-7; 9 bases fit TRBD1. Losses at the gene ends were 3 bases for V and 5 bases for J; bases not matched to a gene: 8. In germline, CDR1 is SEHNR, CDR2 FQNEAQ (reference sequence). This CDR3 is 15 amino acids long. The DNA of the CDR3 is TGTGCCAGCAGCTTCGGGGACAGGGATGCCGACGAGCAGTACTTC. Translating gives CASSFGDRDADEQYF.

This clonotype was seen only a few times. The chain employs TRBV11-1 and TRBJ2-7; TRBD2 matches 9 bases. V lost 4 bases, J lost 5 bases, and 18 bases stayed unmatched. Germline V gene data show CDR1 as SGHAT and CDR2 as FQDESV (reference sequence). The CDR3 runs 18 residues. This CDR3 reads CASSSPGSGGGLFDEQYF. CDR3 bases: TGTGCCAGCAGCTCCCCGGGTAGCGGGGGAGGTCTATTCGACGAGCAGTACTTC. The whole variable domain, filled in from reference TRBV11-1 and TRBJ2-7, reads EAEVAQSPRYKITEKSQAVAFWCDPISGHATLYWYRQILGQGPELLVQFQDESVVDDSQLPKDRFSAERLKGVDSTLKIQPAELGDSAMYLCASSSPGSGGGLFDEQYFGPGTRLTVT.

This clonotype was seen ten or more times. The rearrangement uses TRBV6-5 and TRBJ2-7, with D maybe TRBD2 (5 bases). V dropped 6 bases and J dropped 3 bases, with 18 bases sitting between them. Germline V gene sequence: CDR1 MNHEY, CDR2 SVGAGI. The CDR3 runs to 15 residues. CDR3 loop: CASSTRRVLVYEQYF. CDR3 sequence (DNA): TGTGCCAGCAGCACGCGGCGGGTCCTCGTCTACGAGCAGTACTTC.

Ten or more counts support this clonotype. V usage is TRBV30 and J usage is TRBJ2-5; D ambiguous. This CDR3 region has 12 residues. The germline V and J ends were trimmed by 4 bases and 5 bases, with 11 bases remaining between them. Germline assignment: CDR1 GTSNPN and CDR2 SVGIG (reference sequence). The DNA for the CDR3 is TGTGCCTGGATGACCCTGTGGGAGACCCAGTACTTC. Translated: CAWMTLWETQYF.

At least ten counts were recorded for this clonotype. The V and J genes are TRBV2 and TRBJ1-1; the D is unclear. Deletions cut 3 bases from V and 5 bases from J, with 4 bases between. Germline V gives CDR1 SNHLY, CDR2 FYNNEI. The CDR3 contains 11 residues. CDR3 in amino acids: CASSELTEAFF. Written as DNA, the CDR3 is TGTGCCAGCAGTGAGCTAACTGAAGCTTTCTTT. Full variable domain (remainder filled in from reference TRBV2 and TRBJ1-1): EPEVTQTPSHQVTQMGQEVILRCVPISNHLYFYWYRQILGQKVEFLVSFYNNEISEKSEIFDDQFSVERPDGSNFTLKIRSTKLEDSAMYFCASSELTEAFFGQGTRLTVV.

The V gene is TRBV5-1, the J gene TRBJ2-2; TRBD1 matches 7 bases. This CDR3 contains 16 residues. CDR1 SGHRS and CDR2 YFSETQ come from the germline V gene. V gave up 4 bases and J gave up 7 bases; unmatched junction bases: 13. The DNA for the CDR3 is TGCGCCAGCAGCCCTGGACAGGTGATAGGTATCGGGGAGCTGTTTTTT. Amino acid sequence: CASSPGQVIGIGELFF.

This clonotype was seen many times. The chain uses TRBV12-3 or TRBV12-4 and TRBJ1-1; TRBD1 might be the D (5 bases). The CDR3 consists of 13 residues. V dropped 6 bases and J dropped 0 bases, with 8 bases sitting between them. This chain's CDR3 is CASSRQLNTEAFF. The DNA of the CDR3 is TGTGCCAGCAGCCGACAGTTGAACACTGAAGCTTTCTTT.

This clonotype was seen many times. The rearrangement joins TRBV28 to TRBJ1-5; unclear D gene. The germline V gene has CDR1 MDHEN and CDR2 SYDVKM. The V end was cut by 5 bases, the J end by 9 bases, with 11 bases between. The CDR3 is made up of 12 amino acids. The CDR3: CASSPLSRPQHF. In DNA form, the CDR3 reads TGTGCCAGCAGTCCCTTATCCCGGCCCCAGCATTTT.